This T cell receptor beta chain came from a study of metastatic and nonmetastatic thyroid tumors. This clone was detected many times. Nobody among the patients had been given any treatment before thyroid surgery. TCRdb recomputed clones from the PCR reads via MiXCR. The sample includes tens of thousands of clones, 12% of them seen just once. Germline V gene sequence: CDR1 MNHNY, CDR2 SVGAGI (reference sequence). This CDR3 contains 14 residues. V shed 2 bases and J shed 0 bases, with 7 bases lying between them. The chain recombines TRBV6-6 with TRBJ1-1; D not resolved. Input material: tumor tissue. This receptor was obtained from a female donor with papillary thyroid cancer or a benign thyroid nodule (not recorded which). Some clones in this sample may be carry-over from other donors' samples. In nucleotides, the CDR3 is TGTGCCAGCAGTTACGGCGACCTGAACACTGAAGCTTTCTTT. This sequence encodes CASSYGDLNTEAFF.